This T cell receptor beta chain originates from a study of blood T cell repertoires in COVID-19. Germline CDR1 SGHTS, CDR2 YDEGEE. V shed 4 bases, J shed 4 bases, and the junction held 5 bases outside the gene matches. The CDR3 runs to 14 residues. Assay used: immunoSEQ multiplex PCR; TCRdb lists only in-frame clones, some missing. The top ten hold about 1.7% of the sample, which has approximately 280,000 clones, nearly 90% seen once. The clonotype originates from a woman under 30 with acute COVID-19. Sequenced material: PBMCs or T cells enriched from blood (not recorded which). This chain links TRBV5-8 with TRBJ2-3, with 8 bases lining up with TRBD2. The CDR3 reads CASSRGGEPDTQYF. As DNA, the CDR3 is TGTGCCAGCAGCCGGGGGGGCGAACCAGATACGCAGTATTTT.